This T cell receptor (beta chain) was sequenced for a study of T-cell reconstitution after alpha-beta-depleted transplantation in children. The TCRbeta library incorporated unique molecular identifiers. MiXCR, run by TCRdb on the PCR reads, gives a single entry per CDR3 protein. The repertoire holds around 960,000 distinct CDR3 sequences, with under 30% as singletons. The source was PBMCs, mostly from graft donor cells, collected 360 days after TCRalphabeta/CD19-depleted stem cell transplant. This TCR was recovered from a boy under two years old who had a stem cell transplant for SCID, so the T cells may come from the graft donor.

The CDR3 spells CASSKELAGGSYEQYF. The CDR3 bases are TGTGCCAGCAGCAAAGAACTAGCGGGGGGCTCCTACGAGCAGTACTTC. The chain has TRBV7-6 and TRBJ2-7, with 12 positions matching TRBD2. This CDR3 contains 16 residues. J lost 0 bases, V lost 5 bases, and 5 bases had no gene match. CDR1 SGHVS and CDR2 FNYEAQ come from the germline V gene.